The 25 T cell receptor beta chains presented below share a single source sample, sequenced in a study of CD8+ T cells in alopecia areata. Sample treatment: oral pan-JAK inhibitor, 5-10 mg twice daily. cDNA reverse transcribed from extracted RNA served as the sequencing template. TCRdb keeps only in-frame clones here, not all; method: immunoSEQ multiplex PCR. The table has about 120,000 clones, less than 75% seen once; the top ten hold approximately 29%. Sequenced here: CD8+ T cells sorted from blood, sampled at week 4, from a patient treated with tofacitinib. All receptors derive from a human donor with alopecia areata.

V usage is TRBV6-5 and J usage is TRBJ2-1; TRBD2 matches at 7 bases. Germline V CDR1 and CDR2: MNHEY, SVGAGI. The CDR3 is 13 residues long. V dropped 6 bases and J dropped 6; count of bases not matched to a gene: 5. CDR3 protein: CASRIGGFNEQFF. CDR3 in DNA: TGTGCCAGCAGAATCGGGGGGTTCAATGAGCAGTTCTTC.

This clone was seen just once. The chain carries TRBV29-1 and TRBJ2-3; D is unresolved. CDR1 SQVTM and CDR2 ANQGSEA come from the germline V gene. The V end lost 7 bases, the J end lost 5 bases, and 13 bases lay between the germline ends. The CDR3 covers 12 residues. For the CDR3, the DNA is TGCAGCGGCATTGGATCGCTAGATACGCAGTATTTT. Translated: CSGIGSLDTQYF.

This clone was detected once. The chain combines TRBV29-1 with TRBJ2-7; 7 bases fit TRBD1. This CDR3 has 13 residues. Germline V gene sequence: CDR1 SQVTM, CDR2 ANQGSEA. J gave up 2 bases and V 6 bases, and 7 bases lay outside the gene matches. In DNA, the CDR3 is TGCAGCGTCAAGGGGGCAGATACCTACGAGCAGTACTTC. This translates into CSVKGADTYEQYF.

V gene TRBV29-1 combines with J gene TRBJ2-1; D assignment may be TRBD1 or TRBD2 (5 bases each). CDR3 length: 16 amino acids. Germline V gives CDR1 SQVTM, CDR2 ANQGSEA. V lost 0 bases, J lost 8 bases, and 20 bases lay in between. The CDR3 protein is CSVEEGDRVGPHEQFF. The CDR3 DNA reads TGCAGCGTTGAAGAAGGGGACCGTGTCGGGCCACATGAGCAGTTCTTC.

This clone was seen once. The J gene is TRBJ1-2, the V gene TRBV13, with TRBD1 identical over 8 bases. This CDR3 contains 14 residues. V was pared by 3 bases and J by 6 bases, with 6 bases of the junction left unmatched. Germline V CDR1 and CDR2: PRHDT, FYEKMQ (reference sequence). The CDR3 sequence: CASSLGTGLHGYTF. CDR3 bases: TGTGCCAGCAGCTTGGGGACAGGACTCCATGGCTACACCTTC.

This clone appeared a few times. CDR3 bases: TGTGCCAGCAGCTTAGAGGGGGGCCGAACCCAGCCCCAGCATTTT. It translates to CASSLEGGRTQPQHF. V usage is TRBV7-9 and J usage is TRBJ1-5; D is possibly TRBD1 (6 bases). Germline loops: CDR1 SEHNR, CDR2 FQNEAQ (reference sequence). With 1 base removed from V and 7 bases from J, the gap between germline ends came to 14 bases. This CDR3 spans 15 amino acids.

This chain uses TRBV19 with TRBJ2-3; a weak D match, TRBD2 (7 bases). CDR3 length: 16 amino acids. The V and J ends lost 1 base and 5 bases respectively, with 16 bases between them. Per the germline V gene, CDR1 is LNHDA and CDR2 is SQIVND (reference sequence). The CDR3 region has the DNA TGTGCCAGTAGTATAGTAGGGGGGGCTAGCGTAGATACGCAGTATTTT. Protein sequence: CASSIVGGASVDTQYF.

V is TRBV7-9 and J is TRBJ2-7, with TRBD1 identical over 8 bases. The CDR3 sequence is 14 residues long. Germline assignment: CDR1 SEHNR and CDR2 FQNEAQ (reference sequence). V lost 5 bases and J lost 5; bases outside the gene matches: 8. The CDR3 DNA reads as TGTGCCAGCAGCCCCGGGACAGGCTACAACGAGCAGTACTTC. This gives the protein CASSPGTGYNEQYF.

This clone was seen a few times. The V and J genes are TRBV13 and TRBJ2-1; 7 nucleotides agree with TRBD1. V was pared by 2 bases and J by 12 bases, with 7 bases of the junction left unmatched. The germline V gene has CDR1 PRHDT and CDR2 FYEKMQ (reference sequence). This CDR3 comprises 13 residues. CDR3 residues: CASSLSGGLRQFF. CDR3 bases: TGTGCCAGCAGCTTATCAGGGGGTCTGCGGCAGTTCTTC. Drawing the rest from reference TRBV13 and TRBJ2-1, the complete variable domain is AAGVIQSPRHLIKEKRETATLKCYPIPRHDTVYWYQQGPGQDPQFLISFYEKMQSDKGSIPDRFSAQQFSDYHSELNMSSLELGDSALYFCASSLSGGLRQFFGPGTRLTVL.

This chain connects TRBV29-1 to TRBJ2-1; 13 positions match TRBD2. This CDR3 has 14 residues. CDR1 is SQVTM and CDR2 is ANQGSEA in the germline V gene. The V gene end was trimmed by 6 bases and the J gene end by 6 bases; junction bases not matched to a gene: 5. CDR3 coding DNA: TGCAGCGTCGCGGGACTAGCGGGGATCAATGAGCAGTTCTTC. Its translation is CSVAGLAGINEQFF.

V usage is TRBV30 and J usage is TRBJ2-5, with 13 bases that match TRBD2. Losses at the gene ends were 2 bases for V and 2 bases for J; bases not matched to a gene: 2. Germline V gene sequence: CDR1 GTSNPN, CDR2 SVGIG (reference sequence). The CDR3 covers 15 residues. For the CDR3, the DNA is TGTGCCTGGAGTTGGACTAGCGGGGGACAAGAGACCCAGTACTTC. It translates to CAWSWTSGGQETQYF.

The chain couples TRBV15 to TRBJ2-3; 8 bases are shared with TRBD1. V lost 0 bases, J lost 0 bases, and 8 bases stayed unmatched. The CDR3 has 18 amino acids. The germline CDR1 and CDR2 sequences are LNHNV and YYDKDF (reference sequence). The CDR3 reads CATSRDLPGQVSTDTQYF. The CDR3 DNA sequence: TGTGCCACCAGCAGAGACCTCCCGGGACAGGTCAGCACAGATACGCAGTATTTT.

The V and J genes are TRBV2 and TRBJ2-7; no firm D call. This CDR3 comprises 14 residues. Germline V gene data show CDR1 as SNHLY and CDR2 as FYNNEI. The V gene lost 6 bases and the J gene lost 0 bases, with 12 bases spanning the gap. The CDR3 sequence is CASSPLPASYEQYF. Here the CDR3 DNA reads TGTGCCAGCAGCCCGTTGCCCGCCTCCTACGAGCAGTACTTC.

V gene TRBV5-1 combines with J gene TRBJ2-4, with TRBD2 identical over 9 bases. Germline CDR1 reads SGHRS; CDR2 reads YFSETQ. V was clipped by 2 bases and J by 3 bases; unmatched bases: 6. The CDR3 has 16 amino acids. Here the CDR3 reads CASSFGQRGDKNIQYF. In DNA, the CDR3 is TGCGCCAGCAGCTTTGGCCAGCGGGGGGACAAAAACATTCAGTACTTC.

Only a few counts were recorded for this clone. A read error may produce the germline difference seen at one junction end. The V call is TRBV30, the J call TRBJ2-1; D unresolved. The CDR3 runs to 13 residues. Germline V gene sequence: CDR1 GTSNPN, CDR2 SVGIG (reference sequence). The CDR3 sequence is CAFRSTNYIEQFF. Here the CDR3 DNA reads TGTGCCTTCCGGTCGACAAACTACATTGAGCAGTTCTTC.

The rearrangement joins TRBV14 to TRBJ2-1; 7 nucleotides line up with TRBD1. The V gene end was trimmed by 0 bases and the J gene end by 4 bases; junction bases not matched to a gene: 6. The CDR3 is 16 residues long. Germline V gene sequence: CDR1 SGHDN, CDR2 FVKESK. Written as DNA, the CDR3 is TGTGCCAGCAGCCAAGAGATCGGGACAGTATACAATGAGCAGTTCTTC. This encodes CASSQEIGTVYNEQFF.

V gene TRBV6-5 combines with J gene TRBJ2-3, with D perhaps matching TRBD1 or TRBD2 (5 bases each). Trimming took off 0 bases at V and 4 bases at J, with 14 bases between the two ends. The length of the CDR3 is 16 residues. CDR1 and CDR2 (germline): MNHEY, SVGAGI. CDR3 in DNA: TGTGCCAGCAGTTACTCGGGGCGAGGGCCCGCAGATACGCAGTATTTT. Protein product: CASSYSGRGPADTQYF.

The V gene is TRBV6-5, the J gene TRBJ1-2; a possible D gene is TRBD1 (6 bases). The CDR3 totals 14 residues. Deletions cut 0 bases from V and 3 bases from J, with 8 bases between. Germline-derived CDR1 and CDR2 are MNHEY and SVGAGI. The CDR3 loop is CASSYSGQYYGYTF. The CDR3 nucleotides read TGTGCCAGCAGTTACTCCGGACAGTACTATGGCTACACCTTC.

The V and J genes are TRBV2 and TRBJ1-4; D remains unclear. The CDR3 is 13 residues long. V gave up 7 bases and J gave up 4 bases, with 10 bases separating them. Looked up from germline, CDR1 is SNHLY and CDR2 is FYNNEI. This CDR3 is CASMDGINEKLFF. Written as DNA, the CDR3 is TGTGCCAGCATGGATGGGATTAATGAAAAACTGTTTTTT. Variable domain in full (rest from reference TRBV2 and TRBJ1-4): EPEVTQTPSHQVTQMGQEVILRCVPISNHLYFYWYRQILGQKVEFLVSFYNNEISEKSEIFDDQFSVERPDGSNFTLKIRSTKLEDSAMYFCASMDGINEKLFFGSGTQLSVL.

J is TRBJ1-4 and V is TRBV7-9; no clear D. Trimming left V 1 base short and J 5 bases short, with 5 bases between. In germline, CDR1 is SEHNR, CDR2 FQNEAQ (reference sequence). CDR3 size: 13 residues. CDR3 amino acids: CASSLGLNEKLFF. CDR3 sequence (DNA): TGTGCCAGCAGCTTAGGCCTCAATGAAAAACTGTTTTTT.

The CDR3 DNA reads as TGCAGCGTCGAGGGGACAGGCAGCTCCTACGAGCAGTACTTC. Protein product: CSVEGTGSSYEQYF. The rearrangement joins TRBV29-1 to TRBJ2-7; 8 bases fit TRBD1. The V gene end was trimmed by 6 bases and the J gene end by 0 bases; junction bases not matched to a gene: 7. CDR1 and CDR2 (germline): SQVTM, ANQGSEA. The CDR3 runs to 14 residues.

V gene TRBV30 combines with J gene TRBJ1-2; D remains unclear. CDR1 GTSNPN and CDR2 SVGIG come from the germline V gene (reference sequence). Trimming removed 6 bases from V and 4 bases from J, with 9 bases in between. The CDR3 runs to 11 residues. This CDR3 is CACPLPYGYTF. In DNA, the CDR3 is TGTGCCTGTCCCCTTCCCTATGGCTACACCTTC. The full variable domain, its missing parts supplied by reference TRBV30 and TRBJ1-2, is SQTIHQWPATLVQPVGSPLSLECTVEGTSNPNLYWYRQAAGRGLQLLFYSVGIGQISSEVPQNLSASRPQDRQFILSSKKLLLSDSGFYLCACPLPYGYTFGSGTRLTVV.

The CDR3 is CAWSTGARTDTQYF. In DNA, the CDR3 is TGTGCCTGGAGTACCGGGGCCCGCACAGATACGCAGTATTTT. V is TRBV30 and J is TRBJ2-3, with D possibly called TRBD1 or TRBD2 (5 bases each). Trimming took 2 bases from V and 1 from J, leaving 10 bases between them. The CDR3 covers 14 residues. Germline V lookup: CDR1 GTSNPN, CDR2 SVGIG (reference sequence).

The chain couples TRBV2 to TRBJ1-4; 7 bases map to TRBD1. This CDR3 comprises 16 residues. After removal of 4 bases from V and 4 bases from J, the junction contained 9 bases not matched to a gene. Per germline, CDR1 SNHLY and CDR2 FYNNEI. The CDR3 DNA reads TGTGCCAGCAGTGGAAGCCGGGACAGCCTTAATGAAAAACTGTTTTTT. Residues: CASSGSRDSLNEKLFF.

V usage is TRBV7-9 and J usage is TRBJ2-7; D tentatively reads TRBD1 or TRBD2 (5 bases each). Per the germline V gene, CDR1 is SEHNR and CDR2 is FQNEAQ (reference sequence). Trimming shortened V by 1 base and J by 6 bases, and 7 bases separated the two germline ends. The CDR3 spans 12 residues. The CDR3 loop reads CASSLDGAEQYF. The DNA for the CDR3 is TGTGCCAGCAGCTTAGACGGGGCCGAGCAGTACTTC.